The rows below give T cell receptor beta chains drawn from one sample of a study of T cells in Graves' hyperthyroidism and ophthalmopathy. TCRdb reprocessed the multiplex PCR reads with MiXCR, giving one entry per CDR3 protein. Of 400,000 or so distinct CDR3 sequences in the sample, around 15% were seen once. Material: blood. Source of these receptors: a man aged 50 or older with Graves' ophthalmopathy. CDR3s include the opening cysteine and the closing phenylalanine or tryptophan. D genes are given only for firm matches. Expanded clones get a size class; other rows say once, few or many, or leave the size out.

V: TRBV5-1
length: 15
size: .
D: .
J: TRBJ2-2
DNA: TGCGCCAGCAGCTTGGCGGAGGGGAAGACCGGGGAGCTGTTTTTT
CDR3: CASSLAEGKTGELFF

V: TRBV5-4
length: 16
size: .
D: TRBD1
J: TRBJ1-6
DNA: TGTGCCAGCAGCTTGGCCCCGGACAGGGCAAGTTCACCCCTCCACTTT
CDR3: CASSLAPDRASSPLHF

V: TRBV6-5
length: 14
size: many
D: .
J: TRBJ2-7
DNA: TGTGCCAGCAGTTACTCTTGGGAGCCCTACGAGCAGTACTTC
CDR3: CASSYSWEPYEQYF

V: TRBV5-1
length: 14
size: many
D: .
J: TRBJ2-3
DNA: TGCGCCAGCAGCTTTAGGACTAACACAGATACGCAGTATTTT
CDR3: CASSFRTNTDTQYF

V: TRBV11-2
length: 13
size: many
D: .
J: TRBJ2-2
DNA: TGTGCCAGTAGTGCGGTAAACACCGGGGAGCTGTTTTTT
CDR3: CASSAVNTGELFF

V: TRBV27
length: 15
size: many
D: .
J: TRBJ2-3
DNA: TGTGCCAGCAGTCTGGGGCAGACTAGCACAGATACGCAGTATTTT
CDR3: CASSLGQTSTDTQYF

V: TRBV12-3/TRBV12-4
length: 13
size: many
D: .
J: TRBJ2-7
DNA: TGTGCCAGCAGTTTAGCACTAGTCGGGGAGCAGTACTTC
CDR3: CASSLALVGEQYF

V: TRBV7-3
length: 15
size: many
D: TRBD1
J: TRBJ2-7
DNA: TGTGCCAGCAGCTCGAGCGGGACAGGGGGCGACGAGCAGTACTTC
CDR3: CASSSSGTGGDEQYF

V: TRBV6-4
length: 14
size: .
D: .
J: TRBJ2-3
DNA: TGTGCCAGCAGGGGGCGGAAGCCCCCAGATACGCAGTATTTT
CDR3: CASRGRKPPDTQYF

V: TRBV18
length: 14
size: many
D: .
J: TRBJ1-2
DNA: TGTGCCAGCTCACCACCTCTCCGGGAGGGTGGCTACACCTTC
CDR3: CASSPPLREGGYTF

V: TRBV6-1
length: 14
size: few
D: .
J: TRBJ2-1
DNA: TGTGCCAGCAGGATGGGATTACCCTACAATGAGCAGTTCTTC
CDR3: CASRMGLPYNEQFF

V: TRBV27
length: 14
size: few
D: TRBD1
J: TRBJ1-5
DNA: TGTGCCAGCAGAAGGGACAGGGACGGGCAGCCCCAGCATTTT
CDR3: CASRRDRDGQPQHF

V: TRBV7-9
length: 16
size: many
D: TRBD2
J: TRBJ2-1
DNA: TGTGCCAGCAGCTGGGGGGGACTAGCGGGTTTCGATGAGCAGTTCTTC
CDR3: CASSWGGLAGFDEQFF

V: TRBV4-2
length: 14
size: .
D: TRBD2
J: TRBJ2-7
DNA: TGTGCCAGCAGCCAAGGGCGGGAGCGGTACGAGCAGTACTTC
CDR3: CASSQGRERYEQYF

V: TRBV19
length: 14
size: .
D: TRBD2
J: TRBJ2-1
DNA: TGTGCCAGTAGTGCTGCGGGAGTTGGGGATGAGCAGTTCTTC
CDR3: CASSAAGVGDEQFF

V: TRBV28
length: 12
size: few
D: .
J: TRBJ1-5
DNA: TGTGCCAGCAGTTTAATGGGTCAGCCCCAGCATTTT
CDR3: CASSLMGQPQHF

V: TRBV7-8
length: 16
size: many
D: .
J: TRBJ1-1
DNA: TGTGCCAGCAGCTTAGGGCAGGGGCTGGGGAACACTGAAGCTTTCTTT
CDR3: CASSLGQGLGNTEAFF